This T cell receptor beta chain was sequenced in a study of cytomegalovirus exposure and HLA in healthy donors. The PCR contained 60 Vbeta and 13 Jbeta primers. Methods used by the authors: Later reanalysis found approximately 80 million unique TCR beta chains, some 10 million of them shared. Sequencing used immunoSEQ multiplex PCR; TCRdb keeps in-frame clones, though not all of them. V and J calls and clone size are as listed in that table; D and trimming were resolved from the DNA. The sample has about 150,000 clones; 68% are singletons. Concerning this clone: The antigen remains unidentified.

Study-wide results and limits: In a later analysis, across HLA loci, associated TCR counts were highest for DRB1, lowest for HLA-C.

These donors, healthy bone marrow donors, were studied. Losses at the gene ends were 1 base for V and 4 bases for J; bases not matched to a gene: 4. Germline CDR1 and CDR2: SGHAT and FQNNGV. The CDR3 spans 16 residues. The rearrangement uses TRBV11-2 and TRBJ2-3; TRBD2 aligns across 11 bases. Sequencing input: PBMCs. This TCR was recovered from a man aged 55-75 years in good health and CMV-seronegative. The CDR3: CASSLGLAGGSDTQYF. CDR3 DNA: TGTGCCAGCAGCTTAGGCCTAGCGGGAGGCTCAGATACGCAGTATTTT.